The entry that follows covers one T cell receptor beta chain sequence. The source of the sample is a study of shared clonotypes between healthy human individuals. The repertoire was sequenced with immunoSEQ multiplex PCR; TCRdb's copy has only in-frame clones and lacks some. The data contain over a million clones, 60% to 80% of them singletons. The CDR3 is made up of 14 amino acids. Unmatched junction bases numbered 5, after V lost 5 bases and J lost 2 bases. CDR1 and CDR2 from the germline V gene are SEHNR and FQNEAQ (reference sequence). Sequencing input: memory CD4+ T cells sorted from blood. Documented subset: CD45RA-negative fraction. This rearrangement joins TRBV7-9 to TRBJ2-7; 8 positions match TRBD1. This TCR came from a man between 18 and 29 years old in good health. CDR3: CASSPDRAPYEQYF. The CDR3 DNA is TGTGCCAGCAGCCCGGACAGGGCCCCCTACGAGCAGTACTTC.